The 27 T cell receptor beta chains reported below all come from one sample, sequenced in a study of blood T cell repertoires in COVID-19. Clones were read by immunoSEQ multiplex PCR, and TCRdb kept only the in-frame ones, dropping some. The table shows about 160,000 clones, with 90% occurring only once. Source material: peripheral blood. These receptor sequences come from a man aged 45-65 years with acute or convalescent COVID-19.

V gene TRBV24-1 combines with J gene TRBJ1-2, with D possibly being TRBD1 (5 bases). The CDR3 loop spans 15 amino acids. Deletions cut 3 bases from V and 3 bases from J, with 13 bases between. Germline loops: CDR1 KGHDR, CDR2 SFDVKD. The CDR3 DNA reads TGTGCCACCAGTGATATTCAAACGACAGACTATGGCTACACCTTC. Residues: CATSDIQTTDYGYTF.

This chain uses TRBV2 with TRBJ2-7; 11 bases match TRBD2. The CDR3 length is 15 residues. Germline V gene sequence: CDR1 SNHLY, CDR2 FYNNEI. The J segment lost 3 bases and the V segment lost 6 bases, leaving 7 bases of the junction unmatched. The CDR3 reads CASSRGTSGGYEQYF. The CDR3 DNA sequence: TGTGCCAGCAGCCGTGGGACTAGCGGAGGCTACGAGCAGTACTTC.

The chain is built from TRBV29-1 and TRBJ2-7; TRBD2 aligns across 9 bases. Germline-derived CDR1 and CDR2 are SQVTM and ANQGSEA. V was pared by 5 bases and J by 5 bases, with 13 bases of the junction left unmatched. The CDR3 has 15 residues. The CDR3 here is CSVLMGLANLDEQYF. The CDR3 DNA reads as TGCAGCGTTCTGATGGGACTAGCTAATCTCGACGAGCAGTACTTC.

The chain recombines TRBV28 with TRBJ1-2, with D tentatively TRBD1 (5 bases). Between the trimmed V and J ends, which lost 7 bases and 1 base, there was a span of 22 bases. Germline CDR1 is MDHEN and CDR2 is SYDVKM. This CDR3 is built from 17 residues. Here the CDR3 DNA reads TGTGCCAGCACCACTCCCCGGGGGAGAAGGGTTAACTATGGCTACACCTTC. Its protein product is CASTTPRGRRVNYGYTF.

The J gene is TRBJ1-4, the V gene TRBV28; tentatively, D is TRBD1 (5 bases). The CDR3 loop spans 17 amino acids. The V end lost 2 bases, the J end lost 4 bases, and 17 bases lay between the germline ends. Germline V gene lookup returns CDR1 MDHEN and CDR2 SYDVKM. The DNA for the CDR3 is TGTGCCAGCAGTTTACAAGGGGCGCGAATAAATAATGAAAAACTGTTTTTT. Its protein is CASSLQGARINNEKLFF. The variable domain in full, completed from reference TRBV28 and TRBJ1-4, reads DVKVTQSSRYLVKRTGEKVFLECVQDMDHENMFWYRQDPGLGLRLIYFSYDVKMKEKGDIPEGYSVSREKKERFSLILESASTNQTSMYLCASSLQGARINNEKLFFGSGTQLSVL.

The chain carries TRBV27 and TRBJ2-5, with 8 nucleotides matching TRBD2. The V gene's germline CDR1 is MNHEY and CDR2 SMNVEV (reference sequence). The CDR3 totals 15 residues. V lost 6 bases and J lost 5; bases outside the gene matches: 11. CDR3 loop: CASRPILAAPETQYF. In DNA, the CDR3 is TGTGCCAGCAGACCTATACTAGCGGCACCTGAGACCCAGTACTTC.

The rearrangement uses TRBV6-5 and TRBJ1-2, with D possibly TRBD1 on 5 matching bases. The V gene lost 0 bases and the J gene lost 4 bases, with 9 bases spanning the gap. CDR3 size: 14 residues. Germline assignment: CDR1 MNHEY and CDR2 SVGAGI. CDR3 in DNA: TGTGCCAGCAGTTACTCGGGCAGGGCCTATGGCTACACCTTC. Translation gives CASSYSGRAYGYTF.

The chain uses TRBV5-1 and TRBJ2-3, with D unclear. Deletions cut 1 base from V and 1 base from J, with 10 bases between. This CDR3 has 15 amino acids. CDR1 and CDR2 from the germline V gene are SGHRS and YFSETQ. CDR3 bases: TGCGCCAGCAGCTTGAGCGCAGTGGGCACAGATACGCAGTATTTT. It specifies CASSLSAVGTDTQYF.

DNA for the CDR3: TGTGCCAGCAGTCCGGACAGCTGGAATCAGCCCCAGCATTTT. Residues: CASSPDSWNQPQHF. The rearrangement uses TRBV28 and TRBJ1-5; tentative D call: TRBD1 (6 bases). Trimming left V 5 bases short and J 4 bases short, with 12 bases between. This CDR3 has 14 residues. Germline V gives CDR1 MDHEN, CDR2 SYDVKM.

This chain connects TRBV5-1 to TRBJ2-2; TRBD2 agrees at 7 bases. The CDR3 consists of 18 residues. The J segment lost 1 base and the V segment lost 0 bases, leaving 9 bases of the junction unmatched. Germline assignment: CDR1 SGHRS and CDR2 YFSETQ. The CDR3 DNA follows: TGCGCCAGCAGCTTGGCGAGGCTAGCGGCCATGAACACCGGGGAGCTGTTTTTT. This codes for CASSLARLAAMNTGELFF.

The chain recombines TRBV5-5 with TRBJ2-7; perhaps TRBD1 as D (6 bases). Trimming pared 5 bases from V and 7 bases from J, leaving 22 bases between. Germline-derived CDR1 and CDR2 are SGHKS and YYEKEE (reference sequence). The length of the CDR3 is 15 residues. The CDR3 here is CASRLQLRDIGEQYF. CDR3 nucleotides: TGTGCCAGCAGGTTGCAACTACGGGACATAGGGGAGCAGTACTTC.

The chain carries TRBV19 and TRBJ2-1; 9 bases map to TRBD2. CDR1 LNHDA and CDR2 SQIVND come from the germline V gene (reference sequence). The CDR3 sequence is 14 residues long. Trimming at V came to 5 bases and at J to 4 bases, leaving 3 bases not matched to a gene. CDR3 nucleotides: TGTGCCAGTAGTCAGGCGGGGGGGTACAATGAGCAGTTCTTC. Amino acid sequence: CASSQAGGYNEQFF.

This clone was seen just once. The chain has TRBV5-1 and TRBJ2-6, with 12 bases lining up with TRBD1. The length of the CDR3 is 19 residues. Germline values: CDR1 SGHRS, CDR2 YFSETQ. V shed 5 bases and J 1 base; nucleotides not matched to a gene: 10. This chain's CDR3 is CASRWDRGLRPSGANVLTF. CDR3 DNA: TGCGCCAGCAGGTGGGACAGGGGGCTACGCCCTTCTGGGGCCAACGTCCTGACTTTC. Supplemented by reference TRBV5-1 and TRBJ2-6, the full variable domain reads KAGVTQTPRYLIKTRGQQVTLSCSPISGHRSVSWYQQTPGQGLQFLFEYFSETQRNKGNFPGRFSGRQFSNSRSEMNVSTLELGDSALYLCASRWDRGLRPSGANVLTFGAGSRLTVL.

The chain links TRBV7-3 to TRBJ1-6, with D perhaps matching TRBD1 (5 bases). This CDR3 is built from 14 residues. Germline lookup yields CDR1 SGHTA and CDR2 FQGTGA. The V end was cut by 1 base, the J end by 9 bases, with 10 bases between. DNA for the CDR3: TGTGCCAGCAGCTTAAGGCAGGGAGGTTCACCCCTCCACTTT. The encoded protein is CASSLRQGGSPLHF.

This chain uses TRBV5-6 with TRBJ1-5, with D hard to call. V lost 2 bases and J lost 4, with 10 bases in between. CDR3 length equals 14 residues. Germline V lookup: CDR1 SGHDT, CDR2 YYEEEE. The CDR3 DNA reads TGTGCCAGCAGCTTCCGGGATTGGAATCAGCCCCAGCATTTT. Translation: CASSFRDWNQPQHF.

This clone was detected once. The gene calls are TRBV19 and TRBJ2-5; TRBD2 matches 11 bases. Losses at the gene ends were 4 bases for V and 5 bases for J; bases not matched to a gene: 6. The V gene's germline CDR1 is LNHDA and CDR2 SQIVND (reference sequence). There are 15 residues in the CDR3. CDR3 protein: CASSRGLADGETQYF. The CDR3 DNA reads TGTGCCAGTAGTAGGGGACTAGCGGACGGGGAGACCCAGTACTTC.

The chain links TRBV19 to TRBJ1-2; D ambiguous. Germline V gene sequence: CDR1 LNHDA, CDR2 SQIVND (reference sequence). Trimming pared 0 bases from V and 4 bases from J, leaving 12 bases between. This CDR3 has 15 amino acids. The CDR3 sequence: CASSIELTNLYGYTF. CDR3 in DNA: TGTGCCAGTAGTATAGAGTTAACAAATCTCTATGGCTACACCTTC.

The CDR3 protein is CSVVGRLTDTQYF. CDR3 DNA: TGCAGCGTTGTCGGCCGACTCACAGATACGCAGTATTTT. The V call is TRBV29-1, the J call TRBJ2-3; D ambiguous. Germline V gene lookup returns CDR1 SQVTM and CDR2 ANQGSEA. The length of the CDR3 is 13 residues. V was pared by 4 bases and J by 2 bases, with 10 bases between.

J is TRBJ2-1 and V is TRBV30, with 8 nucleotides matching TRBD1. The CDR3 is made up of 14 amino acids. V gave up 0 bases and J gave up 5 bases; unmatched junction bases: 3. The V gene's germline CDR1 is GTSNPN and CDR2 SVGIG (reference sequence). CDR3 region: CAWSVRRGHNEQFF. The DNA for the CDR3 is TGTGCCTGGAGTGTACGCAGGGGGCACAATGAGCAGTTCTTC.

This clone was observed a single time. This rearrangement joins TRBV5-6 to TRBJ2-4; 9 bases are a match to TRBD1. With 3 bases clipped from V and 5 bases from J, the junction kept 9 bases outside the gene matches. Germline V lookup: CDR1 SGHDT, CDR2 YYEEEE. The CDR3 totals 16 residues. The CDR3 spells CASSYLHRGRQNIQYF. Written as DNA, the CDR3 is TGTGCCAGCAGCTACTTACACAGGGGGCGCCAAAACATTCAGTACTTC.

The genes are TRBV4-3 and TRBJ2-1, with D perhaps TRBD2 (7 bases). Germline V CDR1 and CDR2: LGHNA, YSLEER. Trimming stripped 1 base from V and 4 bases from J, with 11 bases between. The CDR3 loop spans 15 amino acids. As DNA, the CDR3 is TGCGCCAGCAGCCAAGGGGCGGGGGCATACAATGAGCAGTTCTTC. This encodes CASSQGAGAYNEQFF.

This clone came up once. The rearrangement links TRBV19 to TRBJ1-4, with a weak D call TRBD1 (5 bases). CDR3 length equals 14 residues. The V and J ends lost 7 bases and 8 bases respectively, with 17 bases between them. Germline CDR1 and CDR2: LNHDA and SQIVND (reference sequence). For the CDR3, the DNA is TGTGCCAGTATCGGCTGGGGCTTTCGGGAAAAACTGTTTTTT. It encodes CASIGWGFREKLFF.

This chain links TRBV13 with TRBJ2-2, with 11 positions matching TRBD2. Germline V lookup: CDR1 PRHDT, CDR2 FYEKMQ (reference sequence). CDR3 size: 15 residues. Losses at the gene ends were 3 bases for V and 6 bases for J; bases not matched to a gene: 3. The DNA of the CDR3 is TGTGCCAGCAGCTTTACTAGCGGGGGACCCGGGGAGCTGTTTTTT. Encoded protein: CASSFTSGGPGELFF.

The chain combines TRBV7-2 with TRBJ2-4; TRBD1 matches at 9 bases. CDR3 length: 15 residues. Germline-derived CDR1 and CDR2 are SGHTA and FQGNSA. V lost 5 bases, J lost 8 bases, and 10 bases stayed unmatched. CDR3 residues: CASSPRDRVMDIQYF. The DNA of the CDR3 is TGTGCCAGCAGCCCGCGGGACAGGGTCATGGACATTCAGTACTTC.

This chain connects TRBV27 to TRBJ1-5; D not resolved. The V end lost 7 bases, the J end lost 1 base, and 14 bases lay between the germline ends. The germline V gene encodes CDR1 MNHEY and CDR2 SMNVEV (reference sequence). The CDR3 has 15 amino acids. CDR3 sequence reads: CASTGGESSNQPQHF. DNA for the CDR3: TGTGCCAGCACCGGCGGGGAATCAAGCAATCAGCCCCAGCATTTT.

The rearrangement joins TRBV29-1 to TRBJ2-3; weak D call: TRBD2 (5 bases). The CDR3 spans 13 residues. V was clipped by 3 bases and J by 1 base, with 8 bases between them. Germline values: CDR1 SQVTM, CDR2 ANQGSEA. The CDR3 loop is CSVDPGGTDTQYF. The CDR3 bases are TGCAGCGTTGACCCCGGGGGCACAGATACGCAGTATTTT.

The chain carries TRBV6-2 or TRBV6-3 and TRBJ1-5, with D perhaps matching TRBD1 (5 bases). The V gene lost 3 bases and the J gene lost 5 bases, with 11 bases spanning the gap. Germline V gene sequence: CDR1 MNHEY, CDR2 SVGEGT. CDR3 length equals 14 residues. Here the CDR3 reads CASSYSRVDQPQHF. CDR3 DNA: TGTGCCAGCAGTTATTCCAGGGTGGATCAGCCCCAGCATTTT.